A single sample is the source of the 23 T cell receptor beta chains below, sequenced in a study of blood T cell repertoires in COVID-19. The repertoire was sequenced with immunoSEQ multiplex PCR; TCRdb's copy has only in-frame clones and lacks some. The data contain about 250,000 clones, approximately 86% of them seen just once; the ten biggest clones take up 0.87%. The sequencing sample was made of peripheral blood. The receptors were sampled from a human donor with COVID-19, enrolled during active disease. The donor label of this sample is uncertain.

The V and J genes are TRBV7-9 and TRBJ2-5; 9 nucleotides agree with TRBD2. Germline V gene data show CDR1 as SEHNR and CDR2 as FQNEAQ (reference sequence). J gave up 4 bases and V 5 bases, and 17 bases lay outside the gene matches. The CDR3 consists of 18 residues. The CDR3 sequence: CASSPKKGVAGEVETQYF. The DNA of the CDR3 is TGTGCCAGCAGCCCTAAAAAAGGAGTAGCGGGAGAGGTAGAGACCCAGTACTTC.

The rearrangement links TRBV5-1 to TRBJ1-2; no reliable D call. CDR3 size: 14 residues. V was clipped by 1 base and J by 5 bases, with 12 bases between them. Germline V CDR1 and CDR2: SGHRS, YFSETQ. CDR3 coding DNA: TGCGCCAGCAGCTTGCTGTGGAGCTCTTATGGCTACACCTTC. It codes for CASSLLWSSYGYTF.

The J gene is TRBJ1-1, the V gene TRBV28; D perhaps matches TRBD1 (6 bases). The CDR3 has 12 amino acids. V was pared by 5 bases and J by 7 bases, with 11 bases between. From germline, CDR1 is MDHEN and CDR2 SYDVKM. DNA of the CDR3: TGTGCCAGCAGTAATGGACAGCGTGAAGCTTTCTTT. It yields the protein CASSNGQREAFF.

J is TRBJ1-6 and V is TRBV11-2; no firm D call. The CDR3 consists of 14 residues. V was clipped by 4 bases and J by 6 bases, with 10 bases between them. Germline V gene lookup returns CDR1 SGHAT and CDR2 FQNNGV. CDR3 in DNA: TGTGCCAGCAGCTCCCAAAATTCTAATTCACCCCTCCACTTT. Its protein is CASSSQNSNSPLHF.

The chain joins TRBV6-5 to TRBJ2-2, with D uncertain. The CDR3 sequence is 13 residues long. CDR1 and CDR2 from the germline V gene are MNHEY and SVGAGI. V lost 7 bases, J lost 3 bases, and 9 bases lay in between. Here the CDR3 reads CASTNTDTGELFF. Written as DNA, the CDR3 is TGTGCCAGCACTAATACGGACACCGGGGAGCTGTTTTTT.

This clone was observed a single time. V is TRBV6-5 and J is TRBJ1-1, with 7 bases aligning to TRBD1. In germline, CDR1 is MNHEY, CDR2 SVGAGI. The CDR3 length is 13 residues. V shed 7 bases and J 5 bases; nucleotides not matched to a gene: 7. The CDR3 protein is CASNRGIATEAFF. The CDR3 DNA is TGTGCCAGCAACAGGGGAATTGCAACTGAAGCTTTCTTT.

Only one count was recorded for this clone. J is TRBJ1-5 and V is TRBV6-5; TRBD1 matches at 7 bases. V trimming: 5 bases; J trimming: 5 bases; junction bases outside the gene matches: 9. The CDR3 extends over 15 amino acids. CDR1 and CDR2 (germline): MNHEY, SVGAGI. The CDR3 sequence is CASSPRQGGYQPQHF. The CDR3 DNA reads TGTGCCAGCAGTCCACGACAGGGAGGTTATCAGCCCCAGCATTTT.

The chain joins TRBV5-8 to TRBJ2-1; weak D call: TRBD2 (5 bases). The germline V gene encodes CDR1 SGHTS and CDR2 YDEGEE. The CDR3 contains 17 residues. V shed 0 bases and J shed 5 bases, with 18 bases lying between them. Here the CDR3 reads CASSLVFGLAVNNEQFF. For the CDR3, the DNA is TGTGCCAGCAGCTTGGTATTTGGGCTAGCCGTCAACAATGAGCAGTTCTTC.

V usage is TRBV28 and J usage is TRBJ2-3; D perhaps matches TRBD1 (5 bases). The CDR3 is made up of 15 amino acids. V lost 3 bases and J 11 bases, leaving 21 bases between the germline ends. Germline values: CDR1 MDHEN, CDR2 SYDVKM. The CDR3 loop is CASSFNGLGVEWQYF. The CDR3 coding sequence is TGTGCCAGCAGTTTTAACGGGCTAGGGGTCGAGTGGCAGTATTTT.

This clone appeared a few times. This chain connects TRBV7-2 to TRBJ1-2; D unclear. Germline V gives CDR1 SGHTA, CDR2 FQGNSA. The CDR3 has 14 residues. V was cut by 1 base and J by 0 bases, with 6 bases left in between. This CDR3 reads CASSLGGANYGYTF. DNA of the CDR3: TGTGCCAGCAGCTTAGGAGGAGCTAACTATGGCTACACCTTC.

The chain uses TRBV28 and TRBJ1-5, with 8 bases aligning to TRBD1. V lost 6 bases and J lost 4; bases outside the gene matches: 8. CDR1 and CDR2 (germline): MDHEN, SYDVKM. The CDR3 length is 15 residues. The CDR3 DNA reads TGTGCCAGCAGCCCACAGGGGGTAGGGAATCAGCCCCAGCATTTT. Its translation is CASSPQGVGNQPQHF. The variable domain in full, completed from reference TRBV28 and TRBJ1-5, reads DVKVTQSSRYLVKRTGEKVFLECVQDMDHENMFWYRQDPGLGLRLIYFSYDVKMKEKGDIPEGYSVSREKKERFSLILESASTNQTSMYLCASSPQGVGNQPQHFGDGTRLSIL.

V gene TRBV18 combines with J gene TRBJ1-5; D unclear. The CDR3 has 13 residues. Germline loops: CDR1 KGHSH, CDR2 LQKENI. V shed 6 bases and J shed 5 bases, with 11 bases lying between them. This CDR3 is CASSSAADQPQHF. The CDR3 bases are TGTGCCAGCTCCTCAGCGGCGGATCAGCCCCAGCATTTT.

The chain carries TRBV19 and TRBJ2-1; 10 positions agree with TRBD1. CDR3 size: 17 residues. Per the germline V gene, CDR1 is LNHDA and CDR2 is SQIVND (reference sequence). After removal of 2 bases from V and 6 bases from J, the junction contained 10 bases not matched to a gene. CDR3 in amino acids: CASSIQLGTGDGNEQFF. CDR3 nucleotides: TGTGCCAGTAGTATACAACTCGGGACAGGGGATGGCAATGAGCAGTTCTTC.

This clone was detected once. The chain joins TRBV6-5 to TRBJ2-7; D is possibly TRBD2 (5 bases). This CDR3 spans 14 amino acids. CDR1 is MNHEY and CDR2 is SVGAGI in the germline V gene. The V and J ends lost 6 bases and 7 bases respectively, with 19 bases between them. This CDR3 reads CASRITRTAGEQYF. In DNA, the CDR3 is TGTGCCAGCAGAATAACTAGGACTGCCGGGGAGCAGTACTTC.

The chain uses TRBV7-3 and TRBJ1-1; D is perhaps TRBD1 (6 bases). V shed 4 bases and J shed 4 bases, with 16 bases lying between them. The CDR3 has 15 amino acids. CDR1 is SGHTA and CDR2 is FQGTGA in the germline V gene. The CDR3 sequence: CASSSHGGGSTEAFF. Written as DNA, the CDR3 is TGTGCCAGCAGCTCCCATGGGGGCGGGAGCACTGAAGCTTTCTTT. Full variable domain (missing parts from reference TRBV7-3 and TRBJ1-1): GAGVSQTPSNKVTEKGKYVELRCDPISGHTALYWYRQSLGQGPEFLIYFQGTGAADDSGLPNDRFFAVRPEGSVSTLKIQRTERGDSAVYLCASSSHGGGSTEAFFGQGTRLTVV.

This chain links TRBV13 with TRBJ2-7; 8 positions match TRBD2. This CDR3 has 14 amino acids. The trim removed 0 bases at V and 5 bases at J, leaving 3 bases unmatched. Germline CDR1 and CDR2: PRHDT and FYEKMQ (reference sequence). The CDR3 DNA sequence: TGTGCCAGCAGCTTAGGCGGGAGGGGTAACGAGCAGTACTTC. Protein product: CASSLGGRGNEQYF. The full variable domain, in which reference TRBV13 and TRBJ2-7 provide the parts outside the CDR3, is AAGVIQSPRHLIKEKRETATLKCYPIPRHDTVYWYQQGPGQDPQFLISFYEKMQSDKGSIPDRFSAQQFSDYHSELNMSSLELGDSALYFCASSLGGRGNEQYFGPGTRLTVT.

This clone was detected once. The gene calls are TRBV5-6 and TRBJ2-7; D gene uncertain. Germline V CDR1 and CDR2: SGHDT, YYEEEE. The CDR3 has 12 residues. V was clipped by 1 base and J by 3 bases, with 5 bases between them. DNA for the CDR3: TGTGCCAGCAGCTTGTCGGGCTACGAGCAGTACTTC. It codes for CASSLSGYEQYF.

This chain joins TRBV9 and TRBJ1-6, with D maybe TRBD1 (6 bases). The V and J ends lost 5 bases and 0 bases respectively, with 12 bases between them. The CDR3 totals 16 residues. Germline assignment: CDR1 SGDLS and CDR2 YYNGEE. CDR3 nucleotides: TGTGCCAGCAGGAGAACAGGGAGCTCCTATAATTCACCCCTCCACTTT. Encoded protein: CASRRTGSSYNSPLHF.

The rearrangement links TRBV4-1 to TRBJ2-7; D is unresolved. This CDR3 is built from 14 residues. Trimming shortened V by 0 bases and J by 6 bases, and 12 bases separated the two germline ends. Germline V gene sequence: CDR1 MGHRA, CDR2 YSYEKL. CDR3 residues: CASSQDVGPLEQYF. CDR3 DNA sequence: TGCGCCAGCAGCCAAGATGTTGGCCCCCTCGAGCAGTACTTC.

The V call is TRBV2, the J call TRBJ1-1; no definite D call. CDR3 length equals 13 residues. Trimming stripped 4 bases from V and 5 bases from J, with 11 bases between. Germline CDR1 and CDR2: SNHLY and FYNNEI. The chain's CDR3 is CASSAYPETEAFF. The CDR3 DNA sequence: TGTGCCAGCAGTGCTTACCCGGAGACTGAAGCTTTCTTT.

V usage is TRBV6-5 and J usage is TRBJ2-7, with 8 bases identical to TRBD2. The CDR3 is 15 residues long. Losses at the gene ends were 6 bases for V and 1 base for J; bases not matched to a gene: 8. Looked up from germline, CDR1 is MNHEY and CDR2 is SVGAGI. CDR3 protein: CASRAQAGDSYEQYF. Written as DNA, the CDR3 is TGTGCCAGCAGAGCACAAGCGGGGGATTCCTACGAGCAGTACTTC.

The gene calls are TRBV6-1 and TRBJ1-6; D ambiguous. The germline gives CDR1 MNHNS, CDR2 SASEGT. Trimming shortened V by 1 base and J by 6 bases, and 7 bases separated the two germline ends. This CDR3 is built from 14 residues. The CDR3 nucleotides are TGTGCCAGCAGTGAAGGAGGGCCTAATTCACCCCTCCACTTT. This sequence encodes CASSEGGPNSPLHF.

CDR3 DNA: TGTGCCAGCAGCTTAGGCCCCCCCGGAGGCCCAGATACGCAGTATTTT. Residues: CASSLGPPGGPDTQYF. This chain connects TRBV11-3 to TRBJ2-3; D may be TRBD2 (5 bases). V dropped 1 base and J dropped 4 bases, with 15 bases sitting between them. Germline V gene sequence: CDR1 SGHNT, CDR2 YENEEA. This CDR3 contains 16 residues.